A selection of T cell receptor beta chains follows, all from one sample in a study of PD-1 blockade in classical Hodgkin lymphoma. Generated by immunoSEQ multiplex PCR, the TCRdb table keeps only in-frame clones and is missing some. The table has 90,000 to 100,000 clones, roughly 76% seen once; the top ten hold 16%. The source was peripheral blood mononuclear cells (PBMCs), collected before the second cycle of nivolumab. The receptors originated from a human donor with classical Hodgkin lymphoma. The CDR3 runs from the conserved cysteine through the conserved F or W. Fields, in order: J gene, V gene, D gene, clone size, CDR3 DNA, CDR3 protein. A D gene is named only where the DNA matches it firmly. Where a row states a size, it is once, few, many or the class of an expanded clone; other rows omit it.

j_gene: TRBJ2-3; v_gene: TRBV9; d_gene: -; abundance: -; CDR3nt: TGTGCCAGCAGCGTAGACCCGTTCCCGCAGTATTTT; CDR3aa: CASSVDPFPQYF
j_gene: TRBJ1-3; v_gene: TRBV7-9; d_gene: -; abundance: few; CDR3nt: TGTGCCAGCAGCTTAGGGACATCCGGAAACACCATATATTTT; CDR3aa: CASSLGTSGNTIYF
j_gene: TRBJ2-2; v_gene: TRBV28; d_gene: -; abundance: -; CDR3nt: TGTGCCACCTTCAGGTCTTTAGCAGGGGCGGTCACCGGGGAGCTGTTTTTT; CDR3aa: CATFRSLAGAVTGELFF
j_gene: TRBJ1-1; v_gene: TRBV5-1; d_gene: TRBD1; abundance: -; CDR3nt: TGCGCCAGCAGCTCGCTACAGGGGGCGGGGGACACTGAAGCTTTCTTT; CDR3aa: CASSSLQGAGDTEAFF
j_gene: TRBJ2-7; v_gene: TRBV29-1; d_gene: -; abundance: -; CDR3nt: TGCAGCGTTGAAATTAACTTCGGAGCGGGCTCGGGCGAGCAGTACTTC; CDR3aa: CSVEINFGAGSGEQYF
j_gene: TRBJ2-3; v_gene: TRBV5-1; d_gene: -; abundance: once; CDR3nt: TGCGCCAGCAGCTTGGGGGACTTCACAGATACGCAGTATTTT; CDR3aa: CASSLGDFTDTQYF
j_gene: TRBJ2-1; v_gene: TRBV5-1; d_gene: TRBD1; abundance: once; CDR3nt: TGCGCCAGCAGCCCGGGACAGGGAGATGAGCAGTTCTTC; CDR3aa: CASSPGQGDEQFF
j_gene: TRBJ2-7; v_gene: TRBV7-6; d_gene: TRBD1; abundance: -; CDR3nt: TGTGCCAGCAGCAGGGGGACAGAAAGCTCCTACGAGCAGTACTTC; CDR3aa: CASSRGTESSYEQYF
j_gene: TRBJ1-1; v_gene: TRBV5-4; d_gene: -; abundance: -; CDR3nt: TGTGCCAGCAGCTTGGCGGGACAGAACACTGAAGCTTTCTTT; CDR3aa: CASSLAGQNTEAFF
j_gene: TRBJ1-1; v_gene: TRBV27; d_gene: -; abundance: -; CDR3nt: TGTGCCAGCAGTTTTGCGGGGCGACGGACTGAAGCTTTCTTT; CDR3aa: CASSFAGRRTEAFF
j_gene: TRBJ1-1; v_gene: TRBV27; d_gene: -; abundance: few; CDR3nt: TGTGCCAGCAGTTTGAGGGGGACTGAAGCTTTCTTT; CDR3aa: CASSLRGTEAFF
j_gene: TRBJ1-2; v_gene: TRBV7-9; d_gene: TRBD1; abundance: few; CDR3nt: TGTGCCAGCAGCCGATGGGACAGTTCTAACTATGGCTACACCTTC; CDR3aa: CASSRWDSSNYGYTF
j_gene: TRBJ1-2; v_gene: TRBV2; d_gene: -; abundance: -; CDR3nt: TGTGCCAGCAGTGGGGGGGTCTATGGCTACACCTTC; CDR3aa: CASSGGVYGYTF
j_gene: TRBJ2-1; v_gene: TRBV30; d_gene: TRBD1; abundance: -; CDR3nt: TGTGCCTCCTCTACGACAGGGCTGGGTGAGCAGTTCTTC; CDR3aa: CASSTTGLGEQFF
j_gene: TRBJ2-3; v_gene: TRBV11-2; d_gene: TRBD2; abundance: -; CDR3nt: TGTGCCAGCAGCCGAACCGGGACTAGCGGGACTCCCCCAGATACGCAGTATTTT; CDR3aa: CASSRTGTSGTPPDTQYF
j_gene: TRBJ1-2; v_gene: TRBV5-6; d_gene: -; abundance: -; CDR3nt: TGTGCCAGCAGCTTGTGGCAGGGCTCAGACACCTTC; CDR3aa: CASSLWQGSDTF
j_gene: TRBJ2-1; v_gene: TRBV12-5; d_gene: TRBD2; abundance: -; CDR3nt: TGTGCTAGTGGTTTGGGGACTAGCGGGAGTTCAGGCAATGAGCAGTTCTTC; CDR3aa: CASGLGTSGSSGNEQFF
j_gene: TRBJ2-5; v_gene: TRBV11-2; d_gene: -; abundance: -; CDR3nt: TGTGCCAGCAGCTTAGGGACTTTCCAAGAGACCCAGTACTTC; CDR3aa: CASSLGTFQETQYF
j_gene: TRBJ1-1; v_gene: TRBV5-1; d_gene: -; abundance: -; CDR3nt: TGCGCCAGCAGCTCATCCCCGGGGCGGGGTCACACTGAAGCTTTCTTT; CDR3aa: CASSSSPGRGHTEAFF
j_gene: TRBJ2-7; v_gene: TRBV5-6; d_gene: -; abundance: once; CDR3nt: TGTGCCAGCAGCTTGGCCACTTACGAGCAGTACTTC; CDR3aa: CASSLATYEQYF
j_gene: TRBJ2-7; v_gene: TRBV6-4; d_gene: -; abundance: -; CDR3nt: TGTGCCAACAAAACCGCCTTTTTTGGAGGCGAGCAGTACTTC; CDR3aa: CANKTAFFGGEQYF
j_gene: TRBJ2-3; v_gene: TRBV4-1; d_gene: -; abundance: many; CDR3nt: TGCGCCAGCACCCTTGGGGGCGGGGCAAGCACAGATACGCAGTATTTT; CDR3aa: CASTLGGGASTDTQYF
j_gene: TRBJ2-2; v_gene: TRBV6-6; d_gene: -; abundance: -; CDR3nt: TGTGCCAGCAGTTATGGATACACCGGGGAGCTGTTTTTT; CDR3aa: CASSYGYTGELFF
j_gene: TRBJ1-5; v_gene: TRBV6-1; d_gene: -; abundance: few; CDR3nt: TGTGCCACCTCGCTCGGTCAGCCCCAGCATTTT; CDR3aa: CATSLGQPQHF
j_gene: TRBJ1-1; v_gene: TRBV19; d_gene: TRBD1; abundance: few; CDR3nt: TGTGCCAGTACCCCCTGGACAGGCCCGAACACTGAAGCTTTCTTT; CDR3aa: CASTPWTGPNTEAFF
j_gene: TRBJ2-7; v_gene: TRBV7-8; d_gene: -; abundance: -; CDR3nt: TGTGCCAGCAGCTTAGTCGGGGAATTGAGTGAGCAGTACTTC; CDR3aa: CASSLVGELSEQYF
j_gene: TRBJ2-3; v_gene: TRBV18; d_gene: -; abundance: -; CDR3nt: TGTGCCAGCTCAGAGGACACTAGCACAGATACGCAGTATTTT; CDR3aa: CASSEDTSTDTQYF
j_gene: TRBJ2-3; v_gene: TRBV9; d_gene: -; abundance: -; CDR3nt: TGTGCCAGCAGCGTACAAGCGGGCCGAGATACGCAGTATTTT; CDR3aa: CASSVQAGRDTQYF
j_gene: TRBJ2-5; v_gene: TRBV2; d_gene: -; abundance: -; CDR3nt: TGTGCCAGCAGTGAGGGGTCTCTAGCCCAAGAGACCCAGTACTTC; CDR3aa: CASSEGSLAQETQYF
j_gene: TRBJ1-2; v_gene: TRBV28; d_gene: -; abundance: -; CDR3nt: TGTGCCAGCAGTCCCAACCCCTCACGGGGCTACACCTTC; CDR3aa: CASSPNPSRGYTF
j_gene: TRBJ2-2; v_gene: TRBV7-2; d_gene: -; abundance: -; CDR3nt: TGTGCCAGCAGCCCCTTTACGGTCCCGGAGCTGTTTTTT; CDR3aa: CASSPFTVPELFF
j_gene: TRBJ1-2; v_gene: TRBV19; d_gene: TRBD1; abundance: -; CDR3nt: TGTGCCAGTAGCCACAGGGGGCTGTCAGACTATGGCTACACCTTC; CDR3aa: CASSHRGLSDYGYTF
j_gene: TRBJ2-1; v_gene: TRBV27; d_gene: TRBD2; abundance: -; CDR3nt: TGTGCCACCAGCGGGACCCGCTACTACAATGAGCAGTTCTTC; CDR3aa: CATSGTRYYNEQFF
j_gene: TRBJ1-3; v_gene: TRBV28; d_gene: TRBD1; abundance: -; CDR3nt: TGTGCCAGCCTGACAGGGGCTTCGGGGGGAAACACCATATATTTT; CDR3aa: CASLTGASGGNTIYF
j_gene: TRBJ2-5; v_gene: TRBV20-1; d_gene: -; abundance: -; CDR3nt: TGCAGTGGGGGGTGGAGAGAGACCCAGTACTTC; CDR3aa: CSGGWRETQYF
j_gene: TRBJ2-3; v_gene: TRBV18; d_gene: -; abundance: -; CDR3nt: TGTGCCAGCTCAGAGGGGTCCACAGATACGCAGTATTTT; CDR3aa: CASSEGSTDTQYF
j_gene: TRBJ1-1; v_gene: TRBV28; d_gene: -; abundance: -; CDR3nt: TGTGCCAGCAGTCTTTATGTCACTGAAGCTTTCTTT; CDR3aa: CASSLYVTEAFF
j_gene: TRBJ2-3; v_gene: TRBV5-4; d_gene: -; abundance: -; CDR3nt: TGTGCCAGCAGCTTGATGGGAGCGGCAGATACGCAGTATTTT; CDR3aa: CASSLMGAADTQYF
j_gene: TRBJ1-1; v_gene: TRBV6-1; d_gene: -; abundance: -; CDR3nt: TGTGCCAGCAGTGAGAAATCCCTGGGATCTTGGACTGAAGCTTTCTTT; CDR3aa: CASSEKSLGSWTEAFF
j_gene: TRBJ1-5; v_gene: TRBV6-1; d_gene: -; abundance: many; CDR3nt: TGTGCCAGCAGTGCTCGGGCTAGAGATCAGCCCCAGCATTTT; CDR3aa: CASSARARDQPQHF
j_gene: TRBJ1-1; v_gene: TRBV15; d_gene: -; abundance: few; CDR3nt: TGTGCCACCAGCAGAGCAATATGGGGGGCTGAAGCTTTCTTT; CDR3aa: CATSRAIWGAEAFF
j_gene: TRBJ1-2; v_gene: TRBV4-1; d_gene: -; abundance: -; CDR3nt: TGCGCCAGCAGCCAAGGTCCGGATTCGGGCAACTATGGCTACACCTTC; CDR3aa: CASSQGPDSGNYGYTF
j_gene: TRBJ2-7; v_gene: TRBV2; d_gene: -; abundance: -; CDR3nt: TGTGCCAGCAGTGAAAGACCGACTTCCGAGCAGTACTTC; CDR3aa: CASSERPTSEQYF
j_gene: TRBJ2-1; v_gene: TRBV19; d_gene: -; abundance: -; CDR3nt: TGTGCCAGTAGTTACTCAGGTCCTTTCAATGAGCAGTTCTTC; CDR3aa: CASSYSGPFNEQFF
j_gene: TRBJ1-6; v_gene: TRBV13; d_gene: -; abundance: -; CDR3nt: TGTGCCAGCAGCTTAGGTGGGACGGCCAATTCACCCCTCCACTTT; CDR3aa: CASSLGGTANSPLHF
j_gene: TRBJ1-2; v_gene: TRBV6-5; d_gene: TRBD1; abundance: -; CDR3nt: TGTGCCAGCAGCTTGGGGACAGGGGGCTTGAGTGGCTACACCTTC; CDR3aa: CASSLGTGGLSGYTF
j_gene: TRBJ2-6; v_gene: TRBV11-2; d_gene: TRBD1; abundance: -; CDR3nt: TGTGCCAGCAGCACACACAGGGGGGCTGGGGCCAACGTCCTGACTTTC; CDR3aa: CASSTHRGAGANVLTF
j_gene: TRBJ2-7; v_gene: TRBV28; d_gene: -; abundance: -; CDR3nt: TGTGCCAGCTTCGGGACCTTAGCCGCCTACGAGCAGTACTTC; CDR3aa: CASFGTLAAYEQYF
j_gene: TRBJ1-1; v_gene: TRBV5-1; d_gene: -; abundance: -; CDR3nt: TGCGCCAGCAGCTTGGGTCTGAACACTGAAGCTTTCTTT; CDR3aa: CASSLGLNTEAFF
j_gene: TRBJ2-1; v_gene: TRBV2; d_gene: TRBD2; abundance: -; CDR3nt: TGTGCCAGCAAGGGCGGGAGTTCCTACAATGAGCAGTTCTTC; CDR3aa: CASKGGSSYNEQFF
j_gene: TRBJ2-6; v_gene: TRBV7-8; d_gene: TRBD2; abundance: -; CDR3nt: TGTGCCAGCAGCCCTCTTGGCGGGAGTGTCGGGGCCAACGTCCTGACTTTC; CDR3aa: CASSPLGGSVGANVLTF
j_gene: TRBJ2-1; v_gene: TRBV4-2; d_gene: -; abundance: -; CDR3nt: TGTGCCAGCAGCCAAGATAGGGGCCGCGCCGCCTACAATGAGCAGTTCTTC; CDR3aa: CASSQDRGRAAYNEQFF
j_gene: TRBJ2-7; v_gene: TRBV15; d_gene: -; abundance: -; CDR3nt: TGTGCCACCAGCAGAGATAGGCACGAGCAGTACTTC; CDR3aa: CATSRDRHEQYF
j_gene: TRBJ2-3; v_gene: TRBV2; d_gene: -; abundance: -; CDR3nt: TGTGCCAGCAGTGGAGGGGGGTCTAGCACAGATACGCAGTATTTT; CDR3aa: CASSGGGSSTDTQYF
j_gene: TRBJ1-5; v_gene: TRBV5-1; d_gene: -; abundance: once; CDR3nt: TGCGCCAGCAGCTTGGTTGGGGGGTGGGATCAGCCCCAGCATTTT; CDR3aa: CASSLVGGWDQPQHF
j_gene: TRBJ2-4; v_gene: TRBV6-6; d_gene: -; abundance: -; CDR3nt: TGTGCCAGCAGTACGCCGGGACAGCGGGACATTCAGTACTTC; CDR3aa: CASSTPGQRDIQYF